This T cell receptor (beta chain) was captured by sequencing in a study of identical twins. TCRdb re-called the 5' RACE reads with MiXCR, one entry per CDR3 protein. Found here are hundreds of thousands of distinct CDR3 sequences, about a fifth of them singletons; the top ten hold about 0.5%. The study, taken as a whole, reports: Researchers caution that invariant MAIT and iNKT cells could partly confound zero-insertion analyses.

The J segment lost 4 bases and the V segment lost 5 bases, leaving 10 bases of the junction unmatched. The germline V gene encodes CDR1 SQVTM and CDR2 ANQGSEA. This CDR3 spans 15 amino acids. About this clonotype itself: What it binds is unknown.

The same data also went into a second study, on yellow fever vaccine responses in identical twins.

V and J are TRBV29-1 and TRBJ1-4; 7 bases agree with TRBD1. The sequence came from a woman between 18 and 29 years old in good health. Input material: CD4+ T cells sorted from blood. CDR3 sequence reads: CSVSRTTGHNEKLFF. The CDR3, as DNA: TGCAGCGTTTCCCGGACGACAGGGCATAATGAAAAACTGTTTTTT.